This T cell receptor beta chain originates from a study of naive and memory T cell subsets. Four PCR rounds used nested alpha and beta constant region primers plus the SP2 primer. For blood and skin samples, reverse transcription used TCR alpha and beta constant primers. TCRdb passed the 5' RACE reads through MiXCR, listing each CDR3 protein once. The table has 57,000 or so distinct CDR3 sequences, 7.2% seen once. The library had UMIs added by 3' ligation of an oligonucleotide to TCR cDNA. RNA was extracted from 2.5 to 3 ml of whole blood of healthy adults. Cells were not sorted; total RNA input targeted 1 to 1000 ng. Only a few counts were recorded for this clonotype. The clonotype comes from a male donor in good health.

The chain's CDR3 is CASSLGSGDNNSPLHF. CDR3 coding DNA: TGCGCCAGCAGCTTGGGTTCCGGGGACAATAATTCACCCCTCCACTTT. The rearrangement uses TRBV5-1 and TRBJ1-6; weak D call: TRBD1 (6 bases). V was shortened by 0 bases and J by 5 bases, with 12 bases between the two germline ends. The CDR3 sequence is 16 residues long. The germline V gene encodes CDR1 SGHRS and CDR2 YFSETQ.